The sequence of this T cell receptor beta chain was determined in a study of tumor-infiltrating lymphocytes in primary liver carcinoma. Study-wide points: Merely some 8-24% of top clones spanned all five tumor regions. Significantly greater top-250-clone fractions characterized tumors relative to blood (p = 0.039).

TCR beta cDNA was made from 500 ng total RNA with a constant-region primer. For TCR beta, libraries were produced by three nested multiplex PCR rounds using slightly modified ARM-PCR. A C-beta reverse primer was combined with TRBV1-TRBV30 forward primers in the first two PCR rounds, and each round had roughly 9 cycles. TCRdb reprocessed the multiplex PCR reads via MiXCR and lists one record per CDR3 protein. Among roughly 49,000 distinct CDR3 sequences, roughly 80% were seen once, and the ten largest hold less than 25%. From around 20-30 mg of unsorted bulk tissue, DNA and RNA were co-extracted together. HBV chronically infected the treatment-naive patients. Germline loops: CDR1 DFQATT, CDR2 SNEGSKA (reference sequence). This CDR3 is built from 13 residues. Trimming removed 5 bases from V and 3 bases from J; junction bases left unmatched: 6. On this clonotype: Its specificity is not known.

Input material: liver tumor tissue from sampling region 5. Subset given: tumor region T5, tumor centre. The rearrangement joins TRBV20-1 to TRBJ1-2; 7 bases align to TRBD1. This TCR derives from a man in his forties or fifties with primary liver carcinoma and hepatitis B virus infection. The CDR3 nucleotides read TGCAGTGCTCCCAGACAGGGTTACTATGGCTACACCTTC. This sequence encodes CSAPRQGYYGYTF.